These T cell receptor beta chains were read from a single sample in a study of blood T cell repertoires in COVID-19. Only in-frame clones appear in the TCRdb table, and some are missing; sequencing was by immunoSEQ multiplex PCR. The sample holds 100,000 or so clones, 82% seen once. Sequencing was done on a sample of peripheral blood. These TCRs come from a man aged 80 or over with acute or convalescent COVID-19. Both conserved end residues are part of each CDR3. A D gene is named only where the DNA matches it firmly. Some rows mark clone size as missing; the rest say once, few, many or name a class of expanded clone.

abundance: NA
j_gene: TRBJ1-2
d_gene: TRBD1
v_gene: TRBV3-1/TRBV3-2
CDR3aa: CASSPYPGDRRYGYTF
CDR3nt: TGTGCCAGCAGCCCTTATCCAGGGGACAGGAGATATGGCTACACCTTC

abundance: NA
j_gene: TRBJ2-7
d_gene: TRBD1
v_gene: TRBV15
CDR3aa: CATSRPGTGAQYF
CDR3nt: TGTGCCACCAGCAGACCCGGGACAGGGGCGCAGTACTTC

abundance: NA
j_gene: TRBJ2-3
d_gene: NA
v_gene: TRBV6-5
CDR3aa: CASSSRQKNTDTQYF
CDR3nt: TGTGCCAGCAGTTCACGACAGAAAAACACAGATACGCAGTATTTT

abundance: NA
j_gene: TRBJ1-6
d_gene: NA
v_gene: TRBV7-2
CDR3aa: CASSLARTRDNSPLHF
CDR3nt: TGTGCCAGCAGCTTAGCGCGGACAAGAGATAATTCACCCCTCCACTTT

abundance: NA
j_gene: TRBJ2-1
d_gene: TRBD2
v_gene: TRBV7-9
CDR3aa: CASSLRTSDPGLEQFF
CDR3nt: TGTGCCAGCAGCTTGAGGACTAGCGACCCTGGGCTTGAGCAGTTCTTC

abundance: few
j_gene: TRBJ2-2
d_gene: NA
v_gene: TRBV5-6
CDR3aa: CASSPVAPGTGELFF
CDR3nt: TGTGCCAGCAGCCCGGTAGCCCCAGGGACCGGGGAGCTGTTTTTT

abundance: NA
j_gene: TRBJ1-6
d_gene: NA
v_gene: TRBV7-2
CDR3aa: CASSPRVVSYNSPLHF
CDR3nt: TGTGCCAGCAGCCCACGGGTAGTCTCCTATAATTCACCCCTCCACTTT

abundance: NA
j_gene: TRBJ2-1
d_gene: TRBD2
v_gene: TRBV7-2
CDR3aa: CASSAIHSGGRREQFF
CDR3nt: TGTGCCAGCAGCGCGATTCATAGCGGGGGGCGAAGGGAGCAGTTCTTC

abundance: once
j_gene: TRBJ1-5
d_gene: TRBD1
v_gene: TRBV19
CDR3aa: CASTSGQHQPQHF
CDR3nt: TGTGCCAGTACCTCGGGACAGCATCAGCCCCAGCATTTT

abundance: NA
j_gene: TRBJ1-2
d_gene: NA
v_gene: TRBV7-2
CDR3aa: CASSLVIRGAGYTF
CDR3nt: TGTGCCAGCAGCTTAGTGATCAGGGGTGCTGGCTACACCTTC

abundance: NA
j_gene: TRBJ1-1
d_gene: TRBD1
v_gene: TRBV28
CDR3aa: CASSSAGGHTEAFF
CDR3nt: TGTGCCAGCAGTTCCGCAGGGGGCCACACTGAAGCTTTCTTT

abundance: NA
j_gene: TRBJ2-5
d_gene: TRBD1
v_gene: TRBV18
CDR3aa: CASSPNRGRETQYF
CDR3nt: TGTGCCAGCTCACCTAACAGGGGGCGGGAGACCCAGTACTTC

abundance: NA
j_gene: TRBJ1-6
d_gene: NA
v_gene: TRBV6-2/TRBV6-3
CDR3aa: CASSYVFGQKADSPLHF
CDR3nt: TGTGCCAGCAGTTACGTCTTCGGGCAAAAAGCGGATTCACCCCTCCACTTT

abundance: NA
j_gene: TRBJ2-3
d_gene: NA
v_gene: TRBV5-1
CDR3aa: CASSTRDKITDTQYF
CDR3nt: TGCGCCAGCAGCACCCGGGACAAGATCACAGATACGCAGTATTTT

abundance: NA
j_gene: TRBJ2-2
d_gene: TRBD1
v_gene: TRBV6-4
CDR3aa: CASRSGPGGMSGELFF
CDR3nt: TGTGCCAGCAGAAGTGGGCCAGGGGGAATGTCCGGGGAGCTGTTTTTT

abundance: NA
j_gene: TRBJ1-2
d_gene: NA
v_gene: TRBV12-3/TRBV12-4
CDR3aa: CASTREQNYGYTF
CDR3nt: TGTGCCAGCACCCGGGAACAGAACTATGGCTACACCTTC

abundance: once
j_gene: TRBJ2-7
d_gene: NA
v_gene: TRBV7-2
CDR3aa: CASSTDRSYEQYF
CDR3nt: TGTGCCAGCAGCACTGACAGGTCCTACGAGCAGTACTTC

abundance: NA
j_gene: TRBJ2-1
d_gene: NA
v_gene: TRBV3-1/TRBV3-2
CDR3aa: CASSQAAGGEQFF
CDR3nt: TGTGCCAGCAGCCAAGCTGCCGGGGGTGAGCAGTTCTTC

abundance: many
j_gene: TRBJ1-2
d_gene: NA
v_gene: TRBV10-1
CDR3aa: CASSFDRNYGYTF
CDR3nt: TGCGCCAGCAGCTTCGACAGAAACTATGGCTACACCTTC

abundance: NA
j_gene: TRBJ1-5
d_gene: NA
v_gene: TRBV27
CDR3aa: CASSLSGFTNQPQHF
CDR3nt: TGTGCCAGCAGTTTATCCGGGTTTACCAATCAGCCCCAGCATTTT

abundance: once
j_gene: TRBJ1-5
d_gene: NA
v_gene: TRBV20-1
CDR3aa: CSASRGGSNQPQHF
CDR3nt: TGCAGTGCTAGTCGGGGGGGGTCTAATCAGCCCCAGCATTTT

abundance: NA
j_gene: TRBJ2-4
d_gene: TRBD1
v_gene: TRBV5-5
CDR3aa: CATRQGVSKNIQYF
CDR3nt: TGTGCCACCAGACAGGGGGTGTCCAAAAACATTCAGTACTTC

abundance: NA
j_gene: TRBJ1-2
d_gene: TRBD1
v_gene: TRBV11-2
CDR3aa: CASSYGTGGGYGYTF
CDR3nt: TGTGCCAGCAGCTATGGGACAGGCGGCGGCTATGGCTACACCTTC

abundance: few
j_gene: TRBJ2-7
d_gene: TRBD1
v_gene: TRBV11-2
CDR3aa: CASSSRQGASYEQYF
CDR3nt: TGTGCCAGCAGCTCTAGACAGGGGGCTTCCTACGAGCAGTACTTC

abundance: NA
j_gene: TRBJ2-6
d_gene: NA
v_gene: TRBV28
CDR3aa: CASSFISGANVLTF
CDR3nt: TGTGCCAGCAGTTTTATCTCTGGGGCCAACGTCCTGACTTTC

abundance: NA
j_gene: TRBJ2-7
d_gene: TRBD1
v_gene: TRBV6-5
CDR3aa: CASSYEGQGTYEQYF
CDR3nt: TGTGCCAGCAGTTACGAGGGACAGGGGACGTACGAGCAGTACTTC

abundance: NA
j_gene: TRBJ2-5
d_gene: NA
v_gene: TRBV28
CDR3aa: CASSSVRETQYF
CDR3nt: TGTGCCAGCAGTTCCGTCCGGGAGACCCAGTACTTC

abundance: once
j_gene: TRBJ1-5
d_gene: NA
v_gene: TRBV5-4
CDR3aa: CASSLGQTNQPQHF
CDR3nt: TGTGCCAGCAGCTTAGGACAGACAAATCAGCCCCAGCATTTT

abundance: NA
j_gene: TRBJ1-4
d_gene: NA
v_gene: TRBV19
CDR3aa: CASSRLAVSTNEKLFF
CDR3nt: TGTGCCAGTAGTAGACTGGCGGTATCAACTAATGAAAAACTGTTTTTT

abundance: few
j_gene: TRBJ2-5
d_gene: TRBD2
v_gene: TRBV11-3
CDR3aa: CASSFGTSGGQETQYF
CDR3nt: TGTGCCAGCAGCTTCGGGACTAGCGGCGGACAAGAGACCCAGTACTTC

abundance: NA
j_gene: TRBJ1-5
d_gene: NA
v_gene: TRBV19
CDR3aa: CASRTDMVRTQHF
CDR3nt: TGTGCCAGTAGGACCGACATGGTTAGGACCCAGCATTTT

abundance: few
j_gene: TRBJ1-2
d_gene: NA
v_gene: TRBV4-3
CDR3aa: CASSQQGTDYGYTF
CDR3nt: TGCGCCAGCAGCCAACAGGGGACCGACTATGGCTACACCTTC

abundance: NA
j_gene: TRBJ2-3
d_gene: TRBD2
v_gene: TRBV19
CDR3aa: CASTSSGRGDTQYF
CDR3nt: TGTGCCAGTACCTCTAGCGGAAGAGGGGATACGCAGTATTTT

abundance: few
j_gene: TRBJ2-6
d_gene: NA
v_gene: TRBV2
CDR3aa: CARGPGAGANVLTF
CDR3nt: TGTGCCAGGGGGCCGGGCGCTGGGGCCAACGTCCTGACTTTC

abundance: NA
j_gene: TRBJ2-5
d_gene: NA
v_gene: TRBV11-2
CDR3aa: CASSRLAGRETQYF
CDR3nt: TGTGCCAGCAGCCGGCTAGCAGGAAGGGAGACCCAGTACTTC

abundance: NA
j_gene: TRBJ2-7
d_gene: NA
v_gene: TRBV24-1
CDR3aa: CATSDPRLTYEQYF
CDR3nt: TGTGCCACCAGTGATCCGAGGTTGACCTACGAGCAGTACTTC

abundance: NA
j_gene: TRBJ2-7
d_gene: TRBD2
v_gene: TRBV5-1
CDR3aa: CASSYGLAGTWVSYEQYF
CDR3nt: TGCGCCAGCAGCTACGGACTAGCGGGAACGTGGGTATCCTACGAGCAGTACTTC

abundance: NA
j_gene: TRBJ1-6
d_gene: NA
v_gene: TRBV30
CDR3aa: CAWSDTHAPLHF
CDR3nt: TGTGCCTGGAGTGACACACACGCACCCCTCCACTTT

abundance: NA
j_gene: TRBJ1-1
d_gene: NA
v_gene: TRBV7-9
CDR3aa: CASSWSVGTLLGNTEAFF
CDR3nt: TGTGCCAGCAGCTGGAGTGTCGGGACATTACTAGGGAACACTGAAGCTTTCTTT

abundance: NA
j_gene: TRBJ2-3
d_gene: TRBD2
v_gene: TRBV3-1/TRBV3-2
CDR3aa: CASSQDRVSGGDTQYF
CDR3nt: TGTGCCAGCAGCCAAGATCGGGTTAGCGGGGGCGATACGCAGTATTTT

abundance: NA
j_gene: TRBJ2-7
d_gene: TRBD2
v_gene: TRBV5-4
CDR3aa: CASSLGLAGPYEQYF
CDR3nt: TGTGCCAGCAGCCTGGGACTAGCGGGGCCTTACGAGCAGTACTTC

abundance: NA
j_gene: TRBJ2-3
d_gene: NA
v_gene: TRBV6-2/TRBV6-3
CDR3aa: CASSYGQPSTDTQYF
CDR3nt: TGTGCCAGCAGTTACGGACAGCCTAGCACAGATACGCAGTATTTT

abundance: NA
j_gene: TRBJ2-3
d_gene: TRBD2
v_gene: TRBV7-8
CDR3aa: CASSSNRLAEVADTQYF
CDR3nt: TGTGCCAGCAGCTCGAATAGACTAGCGGAAGTGGCAGATACGCAGTATTTT

abundance: NA
j_gene: TRBJ2-1
d_gene: TRBD2
v_gene: TRBV5-1
CDR3aa: CASSLGGLAGGEQFF
CDR3nt: TGCGCCAGCAGCTTGGGGGGACTAGCGGGTGGCGAGCAGTTCTTC

abundance: NA
j_gene: TRBJ2-7
d_gene: NA
v_gene: TRBV19
CDR3aa: CASREQGSYEQYF
CDR3nt: TGTGCCAGTAGGGAACAGGGTTCCTACGAGCAGTACTTC

abundance: NA
j_gene: TRBJ1-5
d_gene: TRBD1
v_gene: TRBV18
CDR3aa: CASSPTGQLNQPQHF
CDR3nt: TGTGCCAGCTCACCAACGGGACAGCTTAATCAGCCCCAGCATTTT

abundance: NA
j_gene: TRBJ1-1
d_gene: TRBD1
v_gene: TRBV11-2
CDR3aa: CASSLRTGAAFF
CDR3nt: TGTGCCAGCAGCTTAAGGACAGGAGCAGCTTTCTTT

abundance: NA
j_gene: TRBJ1-2
d_gene: NA
v_gene: TRBV4-1
CDR3aa: CASSQEGGTNYGYTF
CDR3nt: TGCGCCAGCAGCCAAGAAGGGGGAACTAACTATGGCTACACCTTC

abundance: NA
j_gene: TRBJ1-3
d_gene: TRBD1
v_gene: TRBV6-5
CDR3aa: CASKDRAGNTIYF
CDR3nt: TGTGCCAGCAAGGACAGGGCTGGAAACACCATATATTTT

abundance: medium-sized
j_gene: TRBJ2-1
d_gene: NA
v_gene: TRBV20-1
CDR3aa: CSASGVHEQFF
CDR3nt: TGCAGTGCTAGCGGGGTCCATGAGCAGTTCTTC